The 27 T cell receptor beta chains in this list originate from one sample, sequenced in a study of OX40 agonist ivuxolimab in advanced cancers. Repertoires were generated with immunoSEQ multiplex PCR, while TCRdb's copy carries only in-frame clones and drops some. The sample has about 49,000 clones; around 84% are singletons. Sequencing was performed on CD4+ or CD8+ T cells sorted from blood, taken in a trial of the OX40 agonist ivuxolimab. The receptors were gathered from an adult with an advanced solid tumor such as melanoma, head and neck, liver or kidney cancer.

Here the CDR3 DNA reads TGTGCCAGCAGCCCACACCTAAATCAGCCCCAGCATTTT. Translation: CASSPHLNQPQHF. The rearrangement joins TRBV7-6 to TRBJ1-5; D call uncertain. Trimming took off 5 bases at V and 4 bases at J, with 9 bases between the two ends. Looked up from germline, CDR1 is SGHVS and CDR2 is FNYEAQ. This CDR3 has 13 residues. Full variable domain (remainder filled in from reference TRBV7-6 and TRBJ1-5): GAGVSQSPRYKVTKRGQDVALRCDPISGHVSLYWYRQALGQGPEFLTYFNYEAQQDKSGLPNDRFSAERPEGSISTLTIQRTEQRDSAMYRCASSPHLNQPQHFGDGTRLSIL.

The J gene is TRBJ1-3, the V gene TRBV4-2; D is ambiguous. Germline CDR1 reads LGHNA; CDR2 reads YNFKEQ. The V end lost 0 bases, the J end lost 8 bases, and 14 bases lay between the germline ends. The CDR3 is 15 amino acids. DNA of the CDR3: TGTGCCAGCAGCCAAGATGGCCAGGTGCGAGACACCATATATTTT. Amino acid sequence: CASSQDGQVRDTIYF.

DNA for the CDR3: TGTGCCAGCAGGACCGGGACAGAAGAGACCCAGTACTTC. Its protein is CASRTGTEETQYF. The genes are TRBV6-5 and TRBJ2-5; 7 nucleotides match TRBD1. This CDR3 is built from 13 residues. CDR1 is MNHEY and CDR2 is SVGAGI in the germline V gene. The V and J ends lost 6 bases and 3 bases, in that order; junction bases with no gene match: 4.

The chain carries TRBV5-6 and TRBJ2-3; D may be TRBD2 (7 bases). V was cut by 4 bases and J by 2 bases, with 14 bases left in between. The CDR3 length is 15 residues. The germline V gene has CDR1 SGHDT and CDR2 YYEEEE. Written as DNA, the CDR3 is TGTGCCAGCAGCCCGAACGGGGGGCCCACAGATACGCAGTATTTT. Its protein is CASSPNGGPTDTQYF.

V and J are TRBV7-7 and TRBJ2-7; D is perhaps TRBD1 (6 bases). CDR1 is SSHAT, CDR2 FNYEAQ, per germline (reference sequence). CDR3 length equals 13 residues. V was shortened by 1 base and J by 4 bases, with 8 bases between the two germline ends. CDR3 sequence reads: CASSLGQEYEQYF. DNA of the CDR3: TGTGCCAGCAGCTTAGGACAGGAGTACGAGCAGTACTTC.

This clone turned up a few times. The chain has TRBV29-1 and TRBJ2-3; no reliable D call. CDR1 and CDR2 (germline): SQVTM, ANQGSEA. The CDR3 sequence is 14 residues long. The V and J ends lost 4 bases and 5 bases respectively, with 16 bases between them. For the CDR3, the DNA is TGCAGCGTTGGGGCACCGGGCGTCATAGATACGCAGTATTTT. Translated, it gives CSVGAPGVIDTQYF.

The V gene is TRBV4-2, the J gene TRBJ1-1, with a possible D match to TRBD1 (6 bases). Germline assignment: CDR1 LGHNA and CDR2 YNFKEQ. CDR3 size: 16 residues. Trimming took 4 bases from V and 7 from J, leaving 22 bases between them. The CDR3 DNA is TGTGCCAGCAGCCTACCTACTAGGGGCAGGGGTGTTGAAGCTTTCTTT. It codes for CASSLPTRGRGVEAFF.

The chain carries TRBV10-3 and TRBJ2-7; D is tentatively TRBD1 or TRBD2 (5 bases each). The germline V gene encodes CDR1 ENHRY and CDR2 SYGVKD. The CDR3 spans 13 residues. The V gene lost 5 bases and the J gene lost 3 bases, with 11 bases spanning the gap. CDR3 sequence: CAISSGTDYEQYF. The CDR3 DNA reads TGTGCCATCAGTTCCGGGACCGACTACGAGCAGTACTTC.

CDR3 nucleotides: TGTGCCACCAGCAGAGGGTGGGCTTTGGCAGGCGGCTACACCTTC. Protein: CATSRGWALAGGYTF. The chain recombines TRBV15 with TRBJ1-2; unclear D gene. Trimming took off 1 base at V and 8 bases at J, with 17 bases between the two ends. The CDR3 is 15 amino acids. Germline CDR1 is LNHNV and CDR2 is YYDKDF (reference sequence).

The gene calls are TRBV28 and TRBJ1-1, with D hard to call. Trimming shortened V by 6 bases and J by 0 bases, and 11 bases separated the two germline ends. CDR1 and CDR2 from the germline V gene are MDHEN and SYDVKM. This CDR3 has 14 residues. The CDR3, as DNA: TGTGCCAGCAGGCCGCCGGGTGTGAACACTGAAGCTTTCTTT. Protein sequence: CASRPPGVNTEAFF.

The count of this clone is one. This chain links TRBV30 with TRBJ2-7; 8 bases line up with TRBD1. The length of the CDR3 is 17 residues. The V and J ends lost 3 bases and 3 bases, in that order; junction bases with no gene match: 16. Germline V lookup: CDR1 GTSNPN, CDR2 SVGIG (reference sequence). In DNA form, the CDR3 reads TGTGCCTGGAGCGCAAGACGGGGGACAGGACTTCACTACGAGCAGTACTTC. It yields the protein CAWSARRGTGLHYEQYF. Complete variable domain (other parts from reference TRBV30 and TRBJ2-7): SQTIHQWPATLVQPVGSPLSLECTVEGTSNPNLYWYRQAAGRGLQLLFYSVGIGQISSEVPQNLSASRPQDRQFILSSKKLLLSDSGFYLCAWSARRGTGLHYEQYFGPGTRLTVT.

The V gene is TRBV4-2, the J gene TRBJ1-4, with unresolved D. V was clipped by 0 bases and J by 7 bases, with 12 bases between them. CDR3 size: 15 residues. Germline V gene sequence: CDR1 LGHNA, CDR2 YNFKEQ. DNA for the CDR3: TGTGCCAGCAGCCAAGAGATCCGGGGATTTGAAAAACTGTTTTTT. Amino acids: CASSQEIRGFEKLFF.

The genes are TRBV28 and TRBJ2-3, with 8 bases that match TRBD1. The CDR3 totals 16 residues. The germline gives CDR1 MDHEN, CDR2 SYDVKM. J gave up 0 bases and V 5 bases, and 7 bases lay outside the gene matches. CDR3 sequence: CASSRTGRASTDTQYF. The CDR3 bases are TGTGCCAGCAGTAGGACAGGGCGTGCTAGCACAGATACGCAGTATTTT.

This sequence joins TRBV7-3 and TRBJ1-2, with no clear D. With 2 bases removed from V and 7 bases from J, the gap between germline ends came to 14 bases. Germline CDR1 SGHTA, CDR2 FQGTGA. This CDR3 region has 14 residues. The CDR3 DNA is TGTGCCAGCAGCTTAGCCGAAGGGTTGGGTGGCTACACCTTC. Residues: CASSLAEGLGGYTF.

The V call is TRBV7-6, the J call TRBJ2-1, with D possibly called TRBD1 or TRBD2 (7 bases each). The V and J ends lost 1 base and 6 bases respectively, with 16 bases between them. Germline CDR1 is SGHVS and CDR2 is FNYEAQ. The CDR3 loop spans 16 amino acids. Written as DNA, the CDR3 is TGTGCCAGCAGCTTAGGCAGGGGGAGGGGGGCCAATGAGCAGTTCTTC. Amino acid sequence: CASSLGRGRGANEQFF. The full variable domain, in which reference TRBV7-6 and TRBJ2-1 provide the parts outside the CDR3, is GAGVSQSPRYKVTKRGQDVALRCDPISGHVSLYWYRQALGQGPEFLTYFNYEAQQDKSGLPNDRFSAERPEGSISTLTIQRTEQRDSAMYRCASSLGRGRGANEQFFGPGTRLTVL.

This clone was recorded a few times. The rearrangement joins TRBV28 to TRBJ2-3; D is ambiguous. The CDR3 is made up of 12 amino acids. In germline, CDR1 is MDHEN, CDR2 SYDVKM. V lost 3 bases, J lost 6 bases, and 7 bases lay in between. The CDR3 sequence is CASSFEVDTQYF. Here the CDR3 DNA reads TGTGCCAGCAGTTTTGAAGTCGATACGCAGTATTTT.

J is TRBJ1-2 and V is TRBV18, with 7 nucleotides matching TRBD1. V was pared by 6 bases and J by 4 bases, with 11 bases of the junction left unmatched. Germline values: CDR1 KGHSH, CDR2 LQKENI. The CDR3 contains 15 residues. The CDR3 is CASSVRDSRIYGYTF. The CDR3 DNA is TGTGCCAGCTCCGTCCGGGACAGCAGGATCTATGGCTACACCTTC.

This sequence joins TRBV7-2 and TRBJ2-7; tentatively, D is TRBD1 (5 bases). Germline V lookup: CDR1 SGHTA, CDR2 FQGNSA. Trimming pared 3 bases from V and 0 bases from J, leaving 9 bases between. This CDR3 is built from 14 residues. The CDR3: CASSLSQGSYEQYF. The CDR3 coding sequence is TGTGCCAGCAGCTTGAGCCAGGGCTCCTACGAGCAGTACTTC.

The CDR3 here is CASSLWHSQRGETQYF. The CDR3 nucleotides read TGTGCCAGCAGTTTATGGCACTCCCAACGGGGGGAGACCCAGTACTTC. V and J are TRBV27 and TRBJ2-5; D perhaps matches TRBD2 (6 bases). V lost 1 base, J lost 5 bases, and 17 bases lay in between. The germline V gene has CDR1 MNHEY and CDR2 SMNVEV (reference sequence). This CDR3 region has 16 residues.

J is TRBJ1-6 and V is TRBV18; TRBD1 is a possible D gene (6 bases). Trimming removed 4 bases from V and 7 bases from J, with 11 bases in between. CDR3 length: 14 residues. Germline assignment: CDR1 KGHSH and CDR2 LQKENI. For the CDR3, the DNA is TGTGCCAGCTCACAGGGACAACAAAATTCACCCCTCCACTTT. Its protein is CASSQGQQNSPLHF.

V and J are TRBV19 and TRBJ2-3; 12 bases are shared with TRBD2. V was clipped by 9 bases and J by 7 bases; unmatched bases: 2. The CDR3 runs to 12 residues. Germline values: CDR1 LNHDA, CDR2 SQIVND (reference sequence). CDR3 protein: CASRTSGNTQYF. CDR3 nucleotide sequence: TGTGCCAGCAGGACTAGCGGGAATACGCAGTATTTT.

The CDR3 DNA sequence: TGTGCCTCGTCGAGGGCCAGCACAGATACGCAGTATTTT. This encodes CASSRASTDTQYF. The chain joins TRBV30 to TRBJ2-3; D may be TRBD2 (5 bases). Per the germline V gene, CDR1 is GTSNPN and CDR2 is SVGIG (reference sequence). The CDR3 sequence is 13 residues long. The V end was cut by 7 bases, the J end by 0 bases, with 11 bases between.

The chain combines TRBV7-2 with TRBJ1-6; D call uncertain. V lost 3 bases and J lost 10, with 10 bases in between. The CDR3 is 13 residues long. The germline gives CDR1 SGHTA, CDR2 FQGNSA. The CDR3 bases are TGTGCCAGCAGCTTCTCCACAAGCTCACCCCTCCACTTT. Its protein is CASSFSTSSPLHF.

This chain uses TRBV28 with TRBJ2-7; TRBD1 matches 9 bases. Per the germline V gene, CDR1 is MDHEN and CDR2 is SYDVKM. The V gene end was trimmed by 6 bases and the J gene end by 2 bases; junction bases not matched to a gene: 2. The CDR3 consists of 13 residues. CDR3 nucleotide sequence: TGTGCCAGCAGGGGGACAGGGACCTACGAGCAGTACTTC. This gives the protein CASRGTGTYEQYF.

This chain joins TRBV6-5 and TRBJ2-1; D call uncertain. CDR3 length: 14 residues. Germline CDR1 MNHEY, CDR2 SVGAGI. The ends were cut back, 5 bases at V and 0 bases at J, with 8 bases in the middle. The CDR3 nucleotides read TGTGCCAGCAGTGGCGGCATCTCCTACAATGAGCAGTTCTTC. Its translation: CASSGGISYNEQFF.

This chain connects TRBV7-9 to TRBJ2-5, with D perhaps matching TRBD2 (5 bases). The germline V and J ends were trimmed by 0 bases and 5 bases, with 7 bases remaining between them. CDR1 SEHNR and CDR2 FQNEAQ come from the germline V gene (reference sequence). The CDR3 is made up of 13 amino acids. The CDR3, as DNA: TGTGCCAGCAGCTTAGCGACGGGGGAGACCCAGTACTTC. This gives the protein CASSLATGETQYF.

The genes are TRBV10-1 and TRBJ2-1, with 8 bases that match TRBD2. Unmatched junction bases numbered 11, after V lost 8 bases and J lost 8 bases. This CDR3 is built from 14 residues. The germline CDR1 and CDR2 sequences are WNHNN and SYGVQD (reference sequence). In DNA, the CDR3 is TGCGCCAGCGCCCGGGCGGGAGGCTCCGATGAGCAGTTCTTC. This translates into CASARAGGSDEQFF.